This T cell receptor beta chain was found in a study of vaccination and CD4 T cells after COVID-19. On this clonotype: Its antigen remains unidentified.

CD4+ T cells that had been cultured provided DNA sequenced with the Oncomine TCR Beta short-read assay. TCRdb reanalysed the PCR reads using MiXCR and keeps one entry per CDR3 protein. The top ten hold about two fifths of the sample, which has thousands of distinct CDR3 sequences, around 50% seen once. Treatment meaning: roughly 10-day PBMC culture with coronavirus spike peptide pools or control peptides (ViraFEST assay). The collection of CD4+ T cells from the unexposed donor took place before the COVID-19 pandemic (2011-2018). CDR3 length: 14 amino acids. The V end was cut by 0 bases, the J end by 7 bases, with 9 bases between. Germline assignment: CDR1 LNHDA and CDR2 SQIVND (reference sequence).

The source of this sequence is a human donor in good health. The rearrangement uses TRBV19 and TRBJ2-2; D is ambiguous. The sequenced sample was CD4+ T cells from blood, cultured in vitro. The chain's CDR3 is CASSIDRTYGELFF. The CDR3 DNA sequence: TGTGCCAGTAGTATAGACAGGACCTACGGGGAGCTGTTTTTT.